This T cell receptor (beta chain) was captured by sequencing in a study of T-cell memory formation after mild COVID-19. Study-level information: Across donors, TCR clusters were largely donor specific. Overall study results and limits: A subset of responding clones appeared in pre-infection memory, suggesting cross-reactive memory joined. CD8+ contracting clones occupied EMRA, while CD4+ ones occupied mainly CM and EM.

This clonotype was seen repeatedly, ten times or more. Its antigen is not known. TCRdb fed the 5' RACE reads into MiXCR, producing one record per CDR3 protein. The repertoire has around 140,000 distinct CDR3 sequences, roughly 19% of them found once; the top ten carry over 2%. CDR3 size: 15 residues. Per the germline V gene, CDR1 is KGHDR and CDR2 is SFDVKD. Trimming took off 4 bases at V and 5 bases at J, with 13 bases between the two ends. The genes are TRBV24-1 and TRBJ2-2; D may match TRBD1 or TRBD2 (5 bases each). This TCR was recovered from an adult woman who had mild COVID-19 (a few samples of this study predate the infection). Cell type and time point are not known. Material for sequencing was PBMCs or a T cell subset sorted from them (not recorded which). The CDR3 sequence: CATSDPGRLTGELFF. In nucleotides, the CDR3 is TGTGCCACCAGTGACCCGGGACGACTAACCGGGGAGCTGTTTTTT.